The rows below give T cell receptor beta chains drawn from one sample of a study of cytomegalovirus exposure and HLA in healthy donors. Libraries were prepared by immunoSEQ multiplex PCR; TCRdb keeps only in-frame clonotypes and omits some of them. The data contain 150,000 to 200,000 clones, 80% of them singletons. The sequencing sample was made of PBMCs. Receptor source: a girl between 10 and 17 years old in good health and CMV-seropositive. Both conserved end residues are part of each CDR3. The D gene is left open where the match is weak. Clone size is given for some rows only: seen once, a few or many times, or a class if the clone is expanded.

d_gene | j_gene | len | v_gene | abundance | CDR3nt | CDR3aa
- | TRBJ1-2 | 13 | TRBV19 | once | TGTGCCAGTAGTTCCCATCACGGAGATGGCTACACCTTC | CASSSHHGDGYTF
TRBD2 | TRBJ2-1 | 13 | TRBV19 | - | TGTGCCAGTAGTCGGGGACTAGCTTACGAGCAGTTCTTC | CASSRGLAYEQFF
TRBD2 | TRBJ2-5 | 16 | TRBV19 | - | TGTGCCAGTAGTATAGGACTAGCGGGAGTATCAGAGACCCAGTACTTC | CASSIGLAGVSETQYF
- | TRBJ1-2 | 12 | TRBV14 | - | TGTGCCAGCAGCCCGACATACTATGGCTACACCTTC | CASSPTYYGYTF
TRBD2 | TRBJ2-1 | 15 | TRBV11-2 | - | TGTGCCAGCAGCCCCACAGCGGGAAATTACAATGAGCAGTTCTTC | CASSPTAGNYNEQFF
- | TRBJ2-5 | 15 | TRBV7-7 | - | TGTGCCAGCAGCTCCTACCCGGACAGTCCAGAGACCCAGTACTTC | CASSSYPDSPETQYF
- | TRBJ1-1 | 15 | TRBV7-2 | - | TGTGCCAGCAGCCCACGAGGGATCGTGAACACTGAAGCTTTCTTT | CASSPRGIVNTEAFF
- | TRBJ2-6 | 16 | TRBV7-9 | - | TGTGCCAGCAGCTTAGGAGTACTTGGGCGGGCCAACGTCCTGACTTTC | CASSLGVLGRANVLTF
TRBD1 | TRBJ1-5 | 11 | TRBV2 | - | TGTGCCAGCAGGGCTAACAGGGGCGACTTTTTT | CASRANRGDFF
TRBD2 | TRBJ2-1 | 15 | TRBV13 | - | TGTGCCAGCAGCTTAGGGGTAGCGGGAGCTAGTGAGCAGTTCTTC | CASSLGVAGASEQFF
TRBD1 | TRBJ1-2 | 15 | TRBV10-2 | once | TGCGCCAGCAGTGTGGGGACAGCAACTAACTATGGCTACACCTTC | CASSVGTATNYGYTF
- | TRBJ2-5 | 16 | TRBV6-5 | - | TGTGCCAGCAGTTACTCGGTGGGACTCGGGGGTGAGACCCAGTACTTC | CASSYSVGLGGETQYF
TRBD2 | TRBJ2-3 | 15 | TRBV5-4 | - | TGTGCCAGCAGCCCCGCTGGGTCTAGCGGGGATACGCAGTATTTT | CASSPAGSSGDTQYF
- | TRBJ1-2 | 12 | TRBV28 | - | TGTGCCAGCACTACGGGGTCCTATGGCTACACCTTC | CASTTGSYGYTF
- | TRBJ2-1 | 11 | TRBV20-1 | - | TGCAGTGCTAGCAGGGGCAATGAGCAGTTCTTC | CSASRGNEQFF
TRBD2 | TRBJ2-5 | 15 | TRBV5-1 | - | TGCGCCAGCAGCTTGGGTCGCAGGGGCGGGGGGCCCCAGTACTTC | CASSLGRRGGGPQYF
- | TRBJ2-7 | 15 | TRBV19 | - | TGTGCCAGTAGTATATCTGGGACACGATCCTACGAGCAGTACTTC | CASSISGTRSYEQYF
- | TRBJ2-3 | 15 | TRBV5-1 | - | TGCGCCAGCAGCCTTTGGGAGGGGGAGACAGATACGCAGTATTTT | CASSLWEGETDTQYF
TRBD1 | TRBJ1-2 | 16 | TRBV27 | - | TGTGCCAGCAGTCTGGACAGGGCCTCCAGTCTCTATGGCTACACCTTC | CASSLDRASSLYGYTF
- | TRBJ1-2 | 14 | TRBV7-9 | - | TGTGCCAGCAGCTTACCCCAGGGTGGCTATGGCTACACCTTC | CASSLPQGGYGYTF
- | TRBJ2-7 | 12 | TRBV6-5 | once | TGTGCCTGCGGGGATTACTCCTACGAGCAGTACTTC | CACGDYSYEQYF
TRBD2 | TRBJ2-1 | 15 | TRBV27 | few | TGTGCCAGCAGTACCGGTAGCGGGACCTACAATGAGCAGTTCTTC | CASSTGSGTYNEQFF